One and the same sample provided the 5 T cell receptor beta chains below, sequenced in a study of T cell responses to AZD1222 COVID-19 vaccine. Using immunoSEQ multiplex PCR, the repertoire was profiled, and TCRdb retains in-frame clones only, with some absent. The data contain about 140,000 clones, about 88% of them singletons. Sample: peripheral blood, taken 28 days after the second AZD1222 dose. These receptor sequences come from an adult who received the AZD1222 COVID-19 vaccine.

The CDR3 DNA reads as TGCGCCAGCAGCGAACAGGAAGGTAGGGCCACCGGGGAGCTGTTTTTT. Translation: CASSEQEGRATGELFF. The genes are TRBV5-1 and TRBJ2-2, with D maybe TRBD1 (5 bases). Germline V gene sequence: CDR1 SGHRS, CDR2 YFSETQ. V was pared by 4 bases and J by 4 bases, with 17 bases between. CDR3 length: 16 residues.

V is TRBV19 and J is TRBJ2-2; TRBD1 agrees at 8 bases. Germline V CDR1 and CDR2: LNHDA, SQIVND (reference sequence). This CDR3 comprises 15 residues. The J segment lost 5 bases and the V segment lost 3 bases, leaving 5 bases of the junction unmatched. CDR3 in DNA: TGTGCCAGTAGTATCCCGACAGGGGTGACCGGGGAGCTGTTTTTT. Translating it yields CASSIPTGVTGELFF.

The chain combines TRBV11-2 with TRBJ1-5; D not certain. CDR3 length equals 12 residues. CDR1 SGHAT and CDR2 FQNNGV come from the germline V gene. The V end lost 0 bases, the J end lost 9 bases, and 6 bases lay between the germline ends. The DNA of the CDR3 is TGTGCCAGCAGCTTAGACCGTTCGCCCCAGCATTTT. Protein sequence: CASSLDRSPQHF.

The CDR3 nucleotides are TGTGCCAGCAGCTTAAGGACAGGGCGGGGCGGGGAGCTGTTTTTT. Amino acid sequence: CASSLRTGRGGELFF. The genes are TRBV7-2 and TRBJ2-2; 8 nucleotides match TRBD1. CDR3 size: 15 residues. Trimming at V came to 2 bases and at J to 7 bases, leaving 6 bases not matched to a gene. Germline V CDR1 and CDR2: SGHTA, FQGNSA.

Comments on this clone: Sequence at one end of the junction differs from germline and may be a read error. The rearrangement joins TRBV7-2 to TRBJ2-3; D might be TRBD1 (5 bases). Germline CDR1 reads SGHTA; CDR2 reads FQGNSA. The CDR3 length is 11 residues. The CDR3 is CASRATDTQYF. CDR3 DNA sequence: TGTGCGAGCAGGGCCACAGATACGCAGTATTTT.